Below, 2 T cell receptor beta chains from the same sample are listed, as sequenced in a study of blood T cell repertoires in COVID-19. TCRdb keeps only in-frame clones here, not all; method: immunoSEQ multiplex PCR. This sample has 100,000 to 130,000 clones, with about two thirds found just once. The sample taken for sequencing was peripheral blood. Receptors were obtained from a woman in her thirties or forties with acute or convalescent COVID-19.

This chain links TRBV11-2 with TRBJ1-4; 9 bases are shared with TRBD1. The CDR3 extends over 15 amino acids. The germline CDR1 and CDR2 sequences are SGHAT and FQNNGV. The ends lost 3 bases at V and 8 bases at J; junction bases unmatched: 7. CDR3 sequence: CASSFGDRDNEKLFF. CDR3 DNA sequence: TGTGCCAGCAGCTTTGGGGACAGGGATAACGAAAAACTGTTTTTT.

The chain has TRBV9 and TRBJ1-3; D remains unclear. The CDR3 sequence is 14 residues long. Germline V gives CDR1 SGDLS, CDR2 YYNGEE. Between the trimmed V and J ends, which lost 3 bases and 3 bases, there was a span of 10 bases. The CDR3 DNA is TGTGCCAGCAGCGCGGGAGCCTTTGGAAACACCATATATTTT. Amino acids: CASSAGAFGNTIYF. The full variable domain, its missing parts supplied by reference TRBV9 and TRBJ1-3, is DSGVTQTPKHLITATGQRVTLRCSPRSGDLSVYWYQQSLDQGLQFLIQYYNGEERAKGNILERFSAQQFPDLHSELNLSSLELGDSALYFCASSAGAFGNTIYFGEGSWLTVV.